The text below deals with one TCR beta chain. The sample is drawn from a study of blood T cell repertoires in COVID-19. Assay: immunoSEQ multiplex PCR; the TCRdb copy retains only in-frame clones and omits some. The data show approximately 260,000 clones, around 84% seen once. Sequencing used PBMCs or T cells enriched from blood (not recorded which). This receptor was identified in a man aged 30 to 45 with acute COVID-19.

In DNA form, the CDR3 reads TGTGCCTGGGGCCTCACCCAAGAAAAACTGTTTTTT. Protein: CAWGLTQEKLFF. The V call is TRBV30, the J call TRBJ1-4, with D uncertain. Trimming stripped 5 bases from V and 8 bases from J, with 12 bases between. CDR1 is GTSNPN, CDR2 SVGIG, per germline (reference sequence). The CDR3 loop spans 12 amino acids. Looking up the rest from reference TRBV30 and TRBJ1-4 gives the full variable domain: SQTIHQWPATLVQPVGSPLSLECTVEGTSNPNLYWYRQAAGRGLQLLFYSVGIGQISSEVPQNLSASRPQDRQFILSSKKLLLSDSGFYLCAWGLTQEKLFFGSGTQLSVL.